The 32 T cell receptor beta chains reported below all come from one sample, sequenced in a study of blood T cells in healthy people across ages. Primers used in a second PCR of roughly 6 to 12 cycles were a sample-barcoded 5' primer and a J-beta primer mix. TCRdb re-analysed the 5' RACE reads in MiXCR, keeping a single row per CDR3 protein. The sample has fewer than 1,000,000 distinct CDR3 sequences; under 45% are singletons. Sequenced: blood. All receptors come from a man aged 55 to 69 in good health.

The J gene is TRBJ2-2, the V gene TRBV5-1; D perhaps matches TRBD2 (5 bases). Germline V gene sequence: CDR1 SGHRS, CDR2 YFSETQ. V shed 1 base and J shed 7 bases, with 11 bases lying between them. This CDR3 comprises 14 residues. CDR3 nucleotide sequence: TGCGCCAGCAGCTTGAACGGGGAAGGCGGGGAGCTGTTTTTT. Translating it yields CASSLNGEGGELFF.

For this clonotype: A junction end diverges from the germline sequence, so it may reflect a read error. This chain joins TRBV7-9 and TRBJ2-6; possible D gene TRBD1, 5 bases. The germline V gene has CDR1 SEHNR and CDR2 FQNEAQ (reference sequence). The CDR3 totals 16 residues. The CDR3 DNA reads TGTGCCAGCAGCCCCCTCACCAGCTCTGGGGCCGACGTCCTGACTTTC. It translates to CASSPLTSSGADVLTF.

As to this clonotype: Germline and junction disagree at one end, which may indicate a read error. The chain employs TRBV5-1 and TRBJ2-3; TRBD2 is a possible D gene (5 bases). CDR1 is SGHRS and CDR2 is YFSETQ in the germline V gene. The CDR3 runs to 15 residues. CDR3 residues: CTSSFQEASTDTQYF. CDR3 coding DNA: TGCACCAGCAGCTTCCAGGAGGCTAGCACAGATACGCAGTATTTT.

CDR3 amino acids: CASRNGYFARQYF. DNA for the CDR3: TGTGCCAGCAGAAATGGGTACTTCGCCCGGCAGTATTTT. This chain links TRBV7-9 with TRBJ2-3; D gene ambiguous. V shed 6 bases and J shed 11 bases, with 18 bases lying between them. Looked up from germline, CDR1 is SEHNR and CDR2 is FQNEAQ (reference sequence). There are 13 residues in the CDR3.

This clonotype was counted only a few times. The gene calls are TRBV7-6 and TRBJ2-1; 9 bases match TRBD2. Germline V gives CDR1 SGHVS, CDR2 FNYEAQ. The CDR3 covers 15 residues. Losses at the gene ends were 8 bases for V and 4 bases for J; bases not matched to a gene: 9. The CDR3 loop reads CASGSSGGPYNEQFF. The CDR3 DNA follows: TGTGCCAGCGGGAGTAGCGGGGGACCTTACAATGAGCAGTTCTTC. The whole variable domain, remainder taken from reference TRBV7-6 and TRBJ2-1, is GAGVSQSPRYKVTKRGQDVALRCDPISGHVSLYWYRQALGQGPEFLTYFNYEAQQDKSGLPNDRFSAERPEGSISTLTIQRTEQRDSAMYRCASGSSGGPYNEQFFGPGTRLTVL.

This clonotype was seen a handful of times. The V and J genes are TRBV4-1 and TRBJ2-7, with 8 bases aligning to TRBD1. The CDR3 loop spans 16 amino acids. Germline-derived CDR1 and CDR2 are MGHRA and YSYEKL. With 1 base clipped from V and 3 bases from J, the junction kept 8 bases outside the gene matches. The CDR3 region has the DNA TGCGCCAGCAGCCAAGGCGCGCCGGACAGGGACTACGAGCAGTACTTC. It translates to CASSQGAPDRDYEQYF.

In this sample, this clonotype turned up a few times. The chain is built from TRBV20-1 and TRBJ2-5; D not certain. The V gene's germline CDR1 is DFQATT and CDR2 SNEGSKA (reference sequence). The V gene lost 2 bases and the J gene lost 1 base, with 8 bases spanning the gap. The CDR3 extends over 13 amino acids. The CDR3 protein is CSARLASQETQYF. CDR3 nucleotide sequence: TGCAGTGCTAGATTGGCTAGCCAAGAGACCCAGTACTTC.

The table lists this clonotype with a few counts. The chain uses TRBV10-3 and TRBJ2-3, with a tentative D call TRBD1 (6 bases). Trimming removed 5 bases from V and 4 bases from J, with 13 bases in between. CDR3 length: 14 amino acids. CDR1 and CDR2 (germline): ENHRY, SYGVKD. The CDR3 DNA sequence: TGTGCCATCAGTCCAGGGGCCCGCGCAGATACGCAGTATTTT. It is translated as CAISPGARADTQYF.

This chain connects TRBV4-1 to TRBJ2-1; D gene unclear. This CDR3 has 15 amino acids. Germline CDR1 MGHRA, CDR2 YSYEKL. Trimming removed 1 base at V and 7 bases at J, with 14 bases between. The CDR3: CASSQASTLGNEQFF. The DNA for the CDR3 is TGCGCCAGCAGCCAAGCTTCCACTCTAGGGAATGAGCAGTTCTTC.

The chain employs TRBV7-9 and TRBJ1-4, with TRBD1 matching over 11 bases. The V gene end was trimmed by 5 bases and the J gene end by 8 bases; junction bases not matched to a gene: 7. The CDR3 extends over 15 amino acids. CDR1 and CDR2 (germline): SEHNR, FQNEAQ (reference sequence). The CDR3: CASSPGQGASEKLFF. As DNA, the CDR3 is TGTGCCAGCAGCCCAGGACAGGGGGCATCAGAAAAACTGTTTTTT.

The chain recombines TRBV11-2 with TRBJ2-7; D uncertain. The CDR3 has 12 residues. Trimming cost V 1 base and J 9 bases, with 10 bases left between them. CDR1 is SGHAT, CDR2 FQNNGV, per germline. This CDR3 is CASSLVTAGQYF. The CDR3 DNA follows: TGTGCCAGCAGCTTAGTAACCGCTGGGCAGTACTTC.

The CDR3 sequence: CASSPGTGVPVGELFF. CDR3 DNA sequence: TGTGCCAGCAGCCCCGGGACAGGGGTTCCGGTAGGGGAGCTGTTTTTT. The V gene is TRBV7-8, the J gene TRBJ2-2; 10 bases align to TRBD1. Per the germline V gene, CDR1 is SGHVS and CDR2 is FQNEAQ. The V gene end was trimmed by 5 bases and the J gene end by 8 bases; junction bases not matched to a gene: 11. The CDR3 extends over 16 amino acids.

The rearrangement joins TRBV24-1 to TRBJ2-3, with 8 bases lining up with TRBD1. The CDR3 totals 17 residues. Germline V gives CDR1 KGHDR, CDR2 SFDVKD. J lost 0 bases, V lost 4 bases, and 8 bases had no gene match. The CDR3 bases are TGTGCCACCAGTGACGCTGGACAGGGTCGGAGCACAGATACGCAGTATTTT. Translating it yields CATSDAGQGRSTDTQYF.

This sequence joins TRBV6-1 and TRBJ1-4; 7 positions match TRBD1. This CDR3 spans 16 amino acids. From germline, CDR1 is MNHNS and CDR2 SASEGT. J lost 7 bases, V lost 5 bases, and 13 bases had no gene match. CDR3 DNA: TGTGCCAGCAGTCCCCGTCGACAGGGAGGAGGTGAAAAACTGTTTTTT. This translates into CASSPRRQGGGEKLFF.

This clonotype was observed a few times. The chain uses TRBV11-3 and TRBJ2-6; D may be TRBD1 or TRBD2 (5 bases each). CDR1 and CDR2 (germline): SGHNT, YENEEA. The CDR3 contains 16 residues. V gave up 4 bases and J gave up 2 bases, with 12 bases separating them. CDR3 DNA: TGTGCCAGCAGCTCCTTGGGGGTACCTGGGGCCAACGTCCTGACTTTC. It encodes CASSSLGVPGANVLTF.

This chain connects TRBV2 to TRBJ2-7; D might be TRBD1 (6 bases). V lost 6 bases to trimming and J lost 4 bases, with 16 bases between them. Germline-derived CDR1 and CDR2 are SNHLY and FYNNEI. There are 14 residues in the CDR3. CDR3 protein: CASRGTRTVYEQYF. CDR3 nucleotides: TGTGCCAGCAGGGGCACCCGGACAGTTTACGAGCAGTACTTC. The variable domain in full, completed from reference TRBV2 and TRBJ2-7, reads EPEVTQTPSHQVTQMGQEVILRCVPISNHLYFYWYRQILGQKVEFLVSFYNNEISEKSEIFDDQFSVERPDGSNFTLKIRSTKLEDSAMYFCASRGTRTVYEQYFGPGTRLTVT.

CDR3 protein: CASSGPTALALHF. The CDR3, as DNA: TGTGCCAGCAGTGGGCCGACGGCCCTCGCCCTCCACTTT. The chain carries TRBV27 and TRBJ1-6; D is unresolved. CDR3 length: 13 residues. Trimming left V 5 bases short and J 14 bases short, with 16 bases between. CDR1 is MNHEY, CDR2 SMNVEV, per germline (reference sequence).

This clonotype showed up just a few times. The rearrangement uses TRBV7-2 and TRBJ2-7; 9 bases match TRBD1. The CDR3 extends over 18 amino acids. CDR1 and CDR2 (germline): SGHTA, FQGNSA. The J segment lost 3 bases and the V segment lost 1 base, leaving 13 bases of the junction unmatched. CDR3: CASSLGPGQGLGYYEQYF. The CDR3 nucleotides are TGTGCCAGCAGCTTAGGCCCGGGACAGGGCCTCGGGTACTACGAGCAGTACTTC.

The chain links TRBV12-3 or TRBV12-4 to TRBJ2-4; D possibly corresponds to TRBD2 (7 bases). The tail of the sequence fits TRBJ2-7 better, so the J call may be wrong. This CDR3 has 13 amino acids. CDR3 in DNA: TGTGCCAGCAAGGGGGGGGAATCCTACGAGCAGTACTTC. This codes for CASKGGESYEQYF.

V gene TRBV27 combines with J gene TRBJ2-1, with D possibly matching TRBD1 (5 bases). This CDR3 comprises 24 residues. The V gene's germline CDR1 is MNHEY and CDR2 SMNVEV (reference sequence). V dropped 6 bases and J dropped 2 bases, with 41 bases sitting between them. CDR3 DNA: TGTGCCAGCAGACGAACTGGGGCCTCGAAAGGACAAACAGAATTCGTAAGGCCCTACAATGAGCAGTTCTTC. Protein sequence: CASRRTGASKGQTEFVRPYNEQFF.

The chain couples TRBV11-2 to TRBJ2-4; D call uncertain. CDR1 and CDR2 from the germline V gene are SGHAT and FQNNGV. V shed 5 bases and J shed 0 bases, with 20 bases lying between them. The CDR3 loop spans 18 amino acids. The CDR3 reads CASSHRSGAVLAKNIQYF. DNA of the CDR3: TGTGCCAGCAGCCACCGATCCGGCGCGGTTCTAGCCAAAAACATTCAGTACTTC. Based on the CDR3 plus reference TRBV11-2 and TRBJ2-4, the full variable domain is EAGVAQSPRYKIIEKRQSVAFWCNPISGHATLYWYQQILGQGPKLLIQFQNNGVVDDSQLPKDRFSAERLKGVDSTLKIQPAKLEDSAVYLCASSHRSGAVLAKNIQYFGAGTRLSVL.

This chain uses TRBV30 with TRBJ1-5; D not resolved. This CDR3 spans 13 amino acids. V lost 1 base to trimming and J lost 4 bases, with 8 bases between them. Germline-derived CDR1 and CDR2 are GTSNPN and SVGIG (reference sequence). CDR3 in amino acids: CAWSGVGNQPQHF. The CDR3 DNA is TGTGCCTGGAGTGGAGTAGGGAATCAGCCCCAGCATTTT.

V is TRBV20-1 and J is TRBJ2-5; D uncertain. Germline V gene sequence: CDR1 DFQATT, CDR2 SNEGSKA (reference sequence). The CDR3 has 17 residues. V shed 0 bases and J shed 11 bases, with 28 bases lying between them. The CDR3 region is CSARDPQLTFSRNEQYF. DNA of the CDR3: TGCAGTGCTAGAGATCCCCAGCTGACTTTTTCGAGGAATGAGCAGTACTTC.

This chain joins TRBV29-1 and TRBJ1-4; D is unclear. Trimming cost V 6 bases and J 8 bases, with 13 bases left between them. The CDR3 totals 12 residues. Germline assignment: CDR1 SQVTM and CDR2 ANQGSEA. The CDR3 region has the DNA TGCAGCGTCGGGGAGGTTCGGGAAAAACTGTTTTTT. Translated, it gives CSVGEVREKLFF.

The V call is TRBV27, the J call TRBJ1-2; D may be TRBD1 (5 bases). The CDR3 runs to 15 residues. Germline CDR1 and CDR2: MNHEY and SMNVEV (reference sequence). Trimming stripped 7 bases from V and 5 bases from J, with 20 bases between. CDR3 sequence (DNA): TGTGCCAGCAAGTCTTTAAAGGGGTTGTCTTATGGCTACACCTTC. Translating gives CASKSLKGLSYGYTF.

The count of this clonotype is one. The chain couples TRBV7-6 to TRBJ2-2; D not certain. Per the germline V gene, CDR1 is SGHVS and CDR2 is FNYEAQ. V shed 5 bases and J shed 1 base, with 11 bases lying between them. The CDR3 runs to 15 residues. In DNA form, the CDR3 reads TGTGCCAGCAGCCCCGTTACCCTGAACACCGGGGAGCTGTTTTTT. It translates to CASSPVTLNTGELFF.

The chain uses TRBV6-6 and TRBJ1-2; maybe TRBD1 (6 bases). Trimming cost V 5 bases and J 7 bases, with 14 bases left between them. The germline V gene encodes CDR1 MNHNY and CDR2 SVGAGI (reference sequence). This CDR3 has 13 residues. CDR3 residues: CASSDTGSFGYTF. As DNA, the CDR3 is TGTGCCAGCAGTGATACAGGGTCTTTTGGCTACACCTTC.

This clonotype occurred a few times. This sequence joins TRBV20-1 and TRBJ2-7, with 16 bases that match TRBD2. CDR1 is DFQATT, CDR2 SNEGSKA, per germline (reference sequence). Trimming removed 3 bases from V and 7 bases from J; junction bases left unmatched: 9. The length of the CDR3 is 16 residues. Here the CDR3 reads CSARGSGLAGGLEQYF. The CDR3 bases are TGCAGTGCTAGGGGATCGGGACTAGCGGGAGGGCTAGAGCAGTACTTC.

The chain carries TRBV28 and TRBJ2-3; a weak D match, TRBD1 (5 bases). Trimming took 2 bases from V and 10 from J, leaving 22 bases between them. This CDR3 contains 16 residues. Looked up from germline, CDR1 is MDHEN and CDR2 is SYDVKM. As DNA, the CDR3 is TGTGCCAGCAGTTTAGGCTCGACAGAAGGGCAGATGGCGCAGTATTTT. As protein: CASSLGSTEGQMAQYF.

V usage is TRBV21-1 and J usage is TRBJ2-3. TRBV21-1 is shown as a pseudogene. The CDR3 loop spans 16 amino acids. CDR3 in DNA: TGTGCCAGCAGCAAAGATCTCGCAGTTAGCACAGATACGCAGTATTTT. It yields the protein CASSKDLAVSTDTQYF.

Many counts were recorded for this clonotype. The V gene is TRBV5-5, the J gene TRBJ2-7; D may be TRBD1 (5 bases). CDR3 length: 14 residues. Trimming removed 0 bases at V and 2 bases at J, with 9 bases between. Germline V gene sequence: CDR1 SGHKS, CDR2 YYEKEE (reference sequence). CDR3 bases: TGTGCCAGCAGCTTGGAGGCAGGGACCTACGAGCAGTACTTC. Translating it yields CASSLEAGTYEQYF. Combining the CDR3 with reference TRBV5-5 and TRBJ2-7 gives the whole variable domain DAGVTQSPTHLIKTRGQQVTLRCSPISGHKSVSWYQQVLGQGPQFIFQYYEKEERGRGNFPDRFSARQFPNYSSELNVNALLLGDSALYLCASSLEAGTYEQYFGPGTRLTVT.

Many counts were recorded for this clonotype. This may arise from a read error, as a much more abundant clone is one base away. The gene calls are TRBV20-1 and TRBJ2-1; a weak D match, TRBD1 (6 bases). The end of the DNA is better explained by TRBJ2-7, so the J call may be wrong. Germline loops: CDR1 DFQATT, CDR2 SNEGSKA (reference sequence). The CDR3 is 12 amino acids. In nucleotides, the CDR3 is TGCAGTGGGACAGTATCCTACAATGAGCAGTACTTC. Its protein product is CSGTVSYNEQYF.